The 9 T cell receptor beta chains listed next were all sequenced from one sample in a study of T-cell memory formation after mild COVID-19 listed by TCRdb under 2021. Libraries were built with 5' RACE. This sample was sequenced with an Illumina NovaSeq 6000. The public reads were reprocessed in TCRdb via fastp at Q25 and MiXCR, keeping in-frame beta chains. Each record represents a unique CDR3 protein, reported with the most common genes and DNA among its rows. This sample holds roughly 560,000 distinct CDR3 sequences; roughly 22% were observed only once. The top ten clonotypes cover 12% of the sample. Material for sequencing was PBMCs or a T cell subset sorted from them (not recorded which). These receptors originate from an adult woman who had mild COVID-19 (a few samples of this study predate the infection). The sample titles of this study are shuffled in the database, so cell type and time point are left out; the donor was told from shared clones.

This clonotype has more than one count but fewer than ten. The chain employs TRBV4-3 and TRBJ2-1, with 11 nucleotides matching TRBD2. V lost 3 bases and J lost 6; bases outside the gene matches: 13. Germline V gene sequence: CDR1 LGHNA, CDR2 YSLEER. The length of the CDR3 is 18 residues. Written as DNA, the CDR3 is TGCGCCAGCAGCCACGGGGTCGCTAGCGGGAGGTTGGGCAATGAGCAGTTCTTC. This translates into CASSHGVASGRLGNEQFF.

This clonotype was detected many times. The genes are TRBV5-1 and TRBJ2-2, with TRBD2 as a possible D gene (6 bases). Trimming cost V 2 bases and J 4 bases, with 6 bases left between them. There are 13 residues in the CDR3. Germline V CDR1 and CDR2: SGHRS, YFSETQ. Here the CDR3 reads CASSFGSTGELFF. The CDR3 coding sequence is TGCGCCAGCAGCTTCGGGAGCACCGGGGAGCTGTTTTTT.

This chain connects TRBV20-1 to TRBJ2-7; D gene unclear. The germline V gene has CDR1 DFQATT and CDR2 SNEGSKA (reference sequence). With 5 bases removed from V and 7 bases from J, the gap between germline ends came to 9 bases. CDR3 length equals 10 residues. CDR3 nucleotide sequence: TGCAGTGCTGGTGGGTGGGAGCAGTACTTC. This codes for CSAGGWEQYF.

This clonotype has just a few counts. This chain links TRBV5-6 with TRBJ1-1, with a possible D match to TRBD1 (5 bases). Germline V lookup: CDR1 SGHDT, CDR2 YYEEEE. This CDR3 contains 16 residues. V lost 1 base and J lost 3, with 16 bases in between. The CDR3 sequence is CASSLSLGVKHTEAFF. The CDR3 coding sequence is TGTGCCAGCAGCTTGAGTCTAGGGGTGAAACACACTGAAGCTTTCTTT.

In the case of this clonotype: A read error is possible here, since a much larger clone lies one base away. This rearrangement joins TRBV14 to TRBJ2-5; D is ambiguous. Per germline, CDR1 SGHDN and CDR2 FVKESK. Trimming left V 6 bases short and J 5 bases short, with 16 bases between. CDR3 length equals 14 residues. The DNA for the CDR3 is TGTGCCAGCAGTTTTAACACGGAGATTGAGACCCAGTACTTC. Residues: CASSFNTEIETQYF.

This clonotype appeared a few times. V gene TRBV7-8 combines with J gene TRBJ2-1; D may be TRBD1 (6 bases). The length of the CDR3 is 12 residues. The germline V and J ends were trimmed by 5 bases and 12 bases, with 14 bases remaining between them. Germline V gives CDR1 SGHVS, CDR2 FQNEAQ. CDR3 nucleotide sequence: TGTGCCAGCAGCCCCACAGGGCAGGGGCAGTTCTTC. It codes for CASSPTGQGQFF.

This clonotype was seen a handful of times. This chain joins TRBV20-1 and TRBJ2-5, with D possibly being TRBD2 (6 bases). Germline V gene sequence: CDR1 DFQATT, CDR2 SNEGSKA (reference sequence). The CDR3 length is 16 residues. Trimming pared 0 bases from V and 1 base from J, leaving 15 bases between. The DNA for the CDR3 is TGCAGTGCTAGAGAGGTCATAGCGGCGACCCAAGAGACCCAGTACTTC. This sequence encodes CSAREVIAATQETQYF.

The chain links TRBV3-1 to TRBJ2-7; D call uncertain. The CDR3 sequence is 15 residues long. Germline V gives CDR1 LGHDT, CDR2 YNNKEL (reference sequence). Between the trimmed V and J ends, which lost 1 base and 5 bases, there was a span of 15 bases. This CDR3 is CASSQGRPLRDEQYF. DNA for the CDR3: TGTGCCAGCAGCCAAGGTAGGCCACTGCGTGACGAGCAGTACTTC.

At least ten counts were recorded for this clonotype. The V call is TRBV5-1, the J call TRBJ2-3, with D uncertain. The CDR3 is 12 residues long. V was shortened by 1 base and J by 4 bases, with 4 bases between the two germline ends. The germline CDR1 and CDR2 sequences are SGHRS and YFSETQ. CDR3 sequence (DNA): TGCGCCAGCAGCTTGTCGTCAGATACGCAGTATTTT. It is translated as CASSLSSDTQYF.